The 4 T cell receptor beta chains presented below share a single source sample, sequenced in a study of T cell responses to AZD1222 COVID-19 vaccine listed by TCRdb under 2021. Libraries were made using the immunoSEQ multiplex PCR assay. Sourced from immuneACCESS, this table was stored by TCRdb with only in-frame sequences that have V and J called. A share of the clones is absent; for the studies checked, an unresolved V gene accounts for under half, and the remainder has no known explanation. Counted in this sample were about 140,000 clones; approximately 90% of them appeared once. About 3% of the sample comes from the top ten. The time point label corresponds to: baseline before first vaccination. The sequencing used peripheral blood, collected on day 0 of AZD1222 vaccination. These receptors all stem from an adult in good health.

The V gene is TRBV6-4, the J gene TRBJ2-1; perhaps TRBD2 as D (7 bases). Looked up from germline, CDR1 is MRHNA and CDR2 is SNTAGT. The CDR3 loop spans 15 amino acids. Trimming removed 6 bases at V and 4 bases at J, with 16 bases between. The CDR3 protein is CASSQKGEGYNEQFF. DNA for the CDR3: TGTGCCAGCAGCCAGAAGGGGGAGGGTTACAATGAGCAGTTCTTC.

This clone was detected once. This chain uses TRBV24-1 with TRBJ1-1; D not certain. CDR3 length equals 15 residues. CDR1 is KGHDR and CDR2 is SFDVKD in the germline V gene. Trimming took off 4 bases at V and 4 bases at J, with 15 bases between the two ends. CDR3 coding DNA: TGTGCCACCAGTGACCCTAAGGGTCCGGGCACTGAAGCTTTCTTT. Its translation: CATSDPKGPGTEAFF.

The chain uses TRBV27 and TRBJ2-2; D unresolved. This CDR3 spans 13 amino acids. V was pared by 5 bases and J by 8 bases, with 12 bases between. Germline V gene data show CDR1 as MNHEY and CDR2 as SMNVEV (reference sequence). The CDR3: CASSPLTPGELFF. CDR3 nucleotides: TGTGCCAGCAGTCCCCTGACTCCAGGGGAGCTGTTTTTT.

The rearrangement joins TRBV30 to TRBJ1-2, with D possibly TRBD1 on 5 matching bases. The CDR3 is 13 residues long. Germline CDR1 is GTSNPN and CDR2 is SVGIG (reference sequence). Trimming stripped 6 bases from V and 6 bases from J, with 17 bases between. CDR3 bases: TGTGCCTGCCCGGACCCTTGGGGCCATGGCTACACCTTC. This translates into CACPDPWGHGYTF.